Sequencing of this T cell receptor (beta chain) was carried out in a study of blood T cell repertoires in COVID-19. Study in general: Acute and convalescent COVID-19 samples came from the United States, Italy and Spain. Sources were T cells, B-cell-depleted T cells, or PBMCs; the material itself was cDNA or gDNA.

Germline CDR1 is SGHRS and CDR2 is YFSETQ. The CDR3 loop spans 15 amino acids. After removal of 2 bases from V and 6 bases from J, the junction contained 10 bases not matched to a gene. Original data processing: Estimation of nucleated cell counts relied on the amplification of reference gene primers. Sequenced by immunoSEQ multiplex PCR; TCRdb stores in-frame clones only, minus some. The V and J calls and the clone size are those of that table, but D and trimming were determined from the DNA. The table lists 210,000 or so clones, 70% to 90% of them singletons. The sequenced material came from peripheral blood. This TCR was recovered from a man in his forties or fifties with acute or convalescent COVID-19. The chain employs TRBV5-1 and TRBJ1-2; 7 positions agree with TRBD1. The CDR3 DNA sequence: TGCGCCAGCAGCTTTTTTGCAGGGACAGTGAATGGCTACACCTTC. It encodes CASSFFAGTVNGYTF.